These T cell receptor beta chains were read from a single sample in a study of T cells in Graves' hyperthyroidism and ophthalmopathy. TCRdb processed the multiplex PCR reads anew with MiXCR; each CDR3 protein has one entry. The table includes more than 500,000 distinct CDR3 sequences, roughly 15% detected once. The sequenced sample consisted of blood. The receptors here all came from a woman aged 40 to 55 with Graves' hyperthyroidism. Both conserved end residues are part of each CDR3. Each record gives: D gene, clone size, V gene, CDR3 length, J gene, CDR3 protein, CDR3 DNA. D genes are given only for firm matches. For some rows the clone size is stated as once, few or many, or as a class when expanded; others skip it.

NA	NA	TRBV6-5	14	TRBJ2-5	CASSYADSSETQYF	TGTGCCAGCAGTTACGCCGACAGTTCTGAGACCCAGTACTTC
NA	NA	TRBV29-1	15	TRBJ2-1	CSAWDDSRRLFEQFF	TGCAGCGCTTGGGATGACAGTCGGCGCTTGTTTGAGCAGTTCTTC
TRBD1	few	TRBV28	14	TRBJ1-5	CASREGQFNQPQHF	TGTGCCAGCAGGGAGGGACAGTTCAATCAGCCCCAGCATTTT
TRBD2	many	TRBV2	17	TRBJ2-2	CASTPDRLAANTGELFF	TGTGCCAGTACCCCCGATCGACTAGCGGCGAACACCGGGGAGCTGTTTTTT
NA	many	TRBV30	14	TRBJ1-1	CAWSGDARGTEAFF	TGTGCCTGGAGTGGGGATGCCCGGGGTACTGAAGCTTTCTTT
NA	NA	TRBV3-1	14	TRBJ2-6	CASTTGSGANVLTF	TGTGCCAGTACGACGGGATCTGGGGCCAACGTCCTGACTTTC
TRBD1	many	TRBV30	16	TRBJ2-7	CAWRGNRGPISYEQYF	TGTGCCTGGAGGGGGAACAGGGGGCCCATCTCCTACGAGCAGTACTTC
NA	few	TRBV12-5	16	TRBJ1-6	CASHIGPSETNSPLHF	TGTGCTAGTCATATCGGGCCATCCGAAACTAATTCACCCCTCCACTTT
NA	few	TRBV5-1	15	TRBJ2-3	CASSLGGQDTDTQYF	TGCGCCAGCAGCTTGGGAGGGCAGGACACAGATACGCAGTATTTT
NA	many	TRBV2	15	TRBJ1-1	CASSVRHHPNTEAFF	TGTGCCAGCAGTGTAAGACACCACCCGAACACTGAAGCTTTCTTT
TRBD1	NA	TRBV28	17	TRBJ2-2	CASCPSAGQVNTGELFF	TGTGCCAGCTGCCCTTCAGCAGGACAGGTCAACACCGGGGAGCTGTTTTTT
TRBD1	few	TRBV6-6	16	TRBJ1-2	CASSYGTGTGNYGYTF	TGTGCCAGCAGTTACGGGACAGGGACGGGTAACTATGGCTACACCTTC
NA	many	TRBV3-1	12	TRBJ1-1	CASSQEGTEAFF	TGTGCCAGCAGCCAGGAGGGCACTGAAGCTTTCTTT
TRBD2	NA	TRBV3-1	15	TRBJ2-1	CASSQGAGVGNEQFF	TGTGCCAGCAGCCAAGGCGCGGGAGTCGGCAATGAGCAGTTCTTC
NA	NA	TRBV20-1	13	TRBJ1-4	CSAMTLPNEKLFF	TGCAGTGCCATGACACTACCCAATGAAAAACTGTTTTTT
NA	many	TRBV12-3/TRBV12-4	14	TRBJ2-5	CASSSGDFQETQYF	TGTGCCAGCAGTTCGGGGGACTTCCAAGAGACCCAGTACTTC
NA	many	TRBV6-1	15	TRBJ2-7	CASSEASGYSYEQYF	TGTGCCAGCAGTGAAGCGAGCGGCTACTCCTACGAGCAGTACTTC
TRBD2	many	TRBV7-2	15	TRBJ2-1	CASSLSGTSGRPLFF	TGTGCCAGCAGCTTAAGTGGGACTAGCGGGAGGCCGTTGTTCTTC
NA	NA	TRBV28	16	TRBJ2-1	CASSAPGTGAGNEQFF	TGTGCCAGCAGTGCACCGGGGACTGGGGCGGGGAATGAGCAGTTCTTC
TRBD1	many	TRBV5-1	14	TRBJ2-2	CASGTGIENGELFF	TGCGCCAGCGGGACAGGGATCGAGAACGGGGAGCTGTTTTTT
NA	few	TRBV3-1	14	TRBJ2-7	CASSQGTDAYEQYF	TGTGCCAGCAGCCAGGGGACCGATGCCTACGAGCAGTACTTC
TRBD2	once	TRBV10-3	15	TRBJ2-7	CAISGGTSGSYEQYF	TGTGCCATCAGTGGGGGGACTAGCGGGAGTTACGAGCAGTACTTC
NA	many	TRBV28	15	TRBJ1-1	CASSLARGPNTEAFF	TGTGCCAGCAGTTTAGCGAGGGGACCGAACACTGAAGCTTTCTTT
NA	many	TRBV7-8	15	TRBJ2-3	CASSLGRPGTDTQYF	TGTGCCAGCAGCTTAGGGCGCCCTGGCACAGATACGCAGTATTTT
TRBD2	NA	TRBV2	16	TRBJ2-5	CASSDDPGLARETQYF	TGTGCCAGCAGTGACGACCCGGGACTAGCGCGAGAGACCCAGTACTTC
NA	many	TRBV10-3	15	TRBJ2-7	CAISESNGSGSEQYF	TGTGCCATCAGTGAGTCGAACGGGAGCGGGTCCGAGCAGTACTTC
TRBD2	many	TRBV28	15	TRBJ2-1	CASTLAGPTYNEQFF	TGTGCCAGCACCTTAGCGGGCCCCACCTACAATGAGCAGTTCTTC
NA	many	TRBV28	17	TRBJ2-1	CASSFGEGRYSYNEQFF	NA
NA	NA	TRBV4-1	15	TRBJ2-7	CASSLGGTIPDEQYF	TGCGCCAGCAGCCTAGGAGGGACCATCCCTGACGAGCAGTACTTC
NA	NA	TRBV5-4	15	TRBJ2-2	CASSLGSESTGELFF	TGTGCCAGCAGCCTGGGGTCGGAGTCCACCGGGGAGCTGTTTTTT
NA	NA	TRBV6-4	13	TRBJ1-1	CASSDSMGTEAFF	TGTGCCAGCAGTGACTCGATGGGCACTGAAGCTTTCTTT
TRBD2	NA	TRBV6-4	17	TRBJ2-3	CASSDQPGLFPTDTQYF	TGTGCCAGCAGTGACCAACCGGGACTATTTCCCACAGATACGCAGTATTTT
NA	many	TRBV27	14	TRBJ2-3	CASSLPELLFTQYF	TGTGCCAGCAGTTTGCCCGAACTCCTCTTTACGCAGTATTTT
NA	many	TRBV6-1	14	TRBJ1-1	CASSSVSGNTEAFF	TGTGCCAGCAGTTCTGTATCAGGGAACACTGAAGCTTTCTTT
NA	many	TRBV29-1	11	TRBJ1-1	CSVYQGSEAFF	TGCAGCGTCTACCAGGGTTCTGAAGCTTTCTTT
TRBD1	many	TRBV7-8	17	TRBJ1-5	CASSRGQGAITNQPQHF	TGTGCCAGCAGCCGCGGACAGGGGGCGATTACTAATCAGCCCCAGCATTTT
NA	many	TRBV18	16	TRBJ1-3	CASSPQRTSSGNTIYF	TGTGCCAGCTCACCACAACGGACGAGCTCTGGAAACACCATATATTTT
NA	once	TRBV10-3	11	TRBJ1-2	CAISQGYGYTF	TGTGCCATCAGTCAGGGCTATGGCTACACCTTC
NA	many	TRBV20-1	12	TRBJ2-7	CSAMYRTYEQYF	TGCAGTGCTATGTACCGTACCTACGAGCAGTACTTC